A single sample gave rise to the 2 T cell receptor beta chains below, sequenced in a study of Graves' ophthalmopathy and Graves' hyperthyroidism. For repertoire sequencing, the TCR beta CDR3 regions were amplified from RNA transcripts. RT-PCR with HTBI primers came first, then second-round multiplex PCR. TCRdb independently ran MiXCR on the multiplex PCR reads; one entry per CDR3 protein. The sample includes 600,000 to 950,000 distinct CDR3 sequences, 40% of them seen just once. Input material: peripheral blood. All receptors derive from an adult man with Graves' ophthalmopathy.

The sample holds many counts of this clonotype. This sequence joins TRBV10-3 and TRBJ1-1; 12 bases align to TRBD1. Germline CDR1 ENHRY, CDR2 SYGVKD. The CDR3 contains 17 residues. Trimming took 7 bases from V and 4 from J; bases not matched to a gene: 13. The CDR3 DNA follows: TGTGCCATCACCCCGACCGGGACAGGGGGCATGGGCACTGAAGCTTTCTTT. Amino acids: CAITPTGTGGMGTEAFF.

The CDR3 DNA follows: TGTGCCAGCAGCTTAAGAAGACTAGCGGCCAGGCGCGGTGAGACCCAGTACTTC. It is translated as CASSLRRLAARRGETQYF. V and J are TRBV7-9 and TRBJ2-5, with TRBD2 matching over 9 bases. V gave up 2 bases and J gave up 5 bases; unmatched junction bases: 15. This CDR3 is 18 amino acids long. In germline, CDR1 is SEHNR, CDR2 FQNEAQ (reference sequence).